The entry below gives a single T cell receptor beta chain sequence along with its context. CDR1 and CDR2 (germline): SEHNR, FQNEAQ (reference sequence). Deletions cut 5 bases from V and 0 bases from J, with 11 bases between. The CDR3 spans 14 residues. This entry belongs to a study of long-term antiretroviral therapy in people with HIV. Study details: The immediate-ART recommendation dates to 2015, and the earliest samples predate it by about a decade.

Survey-level resolution applied to immunoSEQ assay v3.0. Sequencing was directed toward about 40,000-50,000 T-cell genomes in each sample. Profiled with immunoSEQ multiplex PCR; TCRdb holds only in-frame clones, not every one. The sample lists some 16,000 clones, around 96% occurring once. The sequence was collected from a man aged 30-40 years with HIV. The chain carries TRBV7-9 and TRBJ2-7; D is uncertain. The sample here was unsorted PBMCs, taken around 10 years after starting antiretroviral therapy. The CDR3: CASSPKASSYEQYF. In DNA, the CDR3 is TGTGCCAGCAGCCCCAAGGCAAGCTCCTACGAGCAGTACTTC.